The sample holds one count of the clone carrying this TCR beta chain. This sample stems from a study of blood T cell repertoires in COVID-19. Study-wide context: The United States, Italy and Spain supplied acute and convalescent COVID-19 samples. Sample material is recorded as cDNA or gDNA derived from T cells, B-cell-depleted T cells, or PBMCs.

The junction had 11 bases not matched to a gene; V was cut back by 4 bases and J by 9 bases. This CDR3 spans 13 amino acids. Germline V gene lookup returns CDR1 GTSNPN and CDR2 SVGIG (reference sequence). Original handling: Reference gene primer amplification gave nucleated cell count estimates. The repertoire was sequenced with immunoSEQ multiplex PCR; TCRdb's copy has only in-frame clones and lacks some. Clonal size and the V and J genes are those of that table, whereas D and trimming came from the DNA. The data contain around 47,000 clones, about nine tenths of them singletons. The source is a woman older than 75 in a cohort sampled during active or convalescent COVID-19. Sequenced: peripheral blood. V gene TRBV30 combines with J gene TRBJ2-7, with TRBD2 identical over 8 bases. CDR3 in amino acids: CAWTLAGSRVQYF. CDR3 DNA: TGTGCCTGGACCTTAGCGGGGTCTCGCGTGCAGTACTTC.